This T cell receptor (beta chain) is drawn from a study of long-term antiretroviral therapy in people with HIV. Findings and limits, study-wide: Collection of the blood took place between 2004 and 2017. The ART regimens in use then may have been less effective than current ones. Controls exceeded HIV repertoires in CDR3 length range.

The study drew at least one pre-ART and at least two post-ART PBMC samples from every donor. Every one of the participants with HIV received treatment in the United States. This clone showed up just a few times. Its antigen remains unknown. This CDR3 has 14 amino acids. The V gene's germline CDR1 is MNHNY and CDR2 SVGAGI (reference sequence). With survey level as its setting, the immunoSEQ assay was v3.0. The table came from immunoSEQ multiplex PCR; TCRdb's copy has only in-frame clones and leaves some out. The sample lists 27,000 or so clones, around 86% occurring once. Sequencing was performed on unsorted PBMCs, taken 1.2 years after starting antiretroviral therapy. The TCR originated in a man aged 50-59 years with HIV. The V call is TRBV6-6, the J call TRBJ1-2; TRBD1 might be the D (5 bases). The CDR3 sequence: CAILGDGGFSGYTF. Written as DNA, the CDR3 is TGTGCTATCCTGGGGGATGGGGGGTTTTCAGGCTACACCTTC.